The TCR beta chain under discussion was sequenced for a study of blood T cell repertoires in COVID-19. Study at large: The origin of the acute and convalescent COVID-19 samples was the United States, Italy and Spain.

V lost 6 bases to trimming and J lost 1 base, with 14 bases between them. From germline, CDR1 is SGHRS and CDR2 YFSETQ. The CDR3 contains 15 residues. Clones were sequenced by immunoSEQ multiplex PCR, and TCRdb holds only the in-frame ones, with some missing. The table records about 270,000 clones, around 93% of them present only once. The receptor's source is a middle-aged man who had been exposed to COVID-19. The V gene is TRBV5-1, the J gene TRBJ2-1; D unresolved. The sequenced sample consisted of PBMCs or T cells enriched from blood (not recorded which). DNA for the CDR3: TGCGCCAGCACGACCGACCCAGGATCCTACAATGAGCAGTTCTTC. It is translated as CASTTDPGSYNEQFF. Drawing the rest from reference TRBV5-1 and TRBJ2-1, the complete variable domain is KAGVTQTPRYLIKTRGQQVTLSCSPISGHRSVSWYQQTPGQGLQFLFEYFSETQRNKGNFPGRFSGRQFSNSRSEMNVSTLELGDSALYLCASTTDPGSYNEQFFGPGTRLTVL.